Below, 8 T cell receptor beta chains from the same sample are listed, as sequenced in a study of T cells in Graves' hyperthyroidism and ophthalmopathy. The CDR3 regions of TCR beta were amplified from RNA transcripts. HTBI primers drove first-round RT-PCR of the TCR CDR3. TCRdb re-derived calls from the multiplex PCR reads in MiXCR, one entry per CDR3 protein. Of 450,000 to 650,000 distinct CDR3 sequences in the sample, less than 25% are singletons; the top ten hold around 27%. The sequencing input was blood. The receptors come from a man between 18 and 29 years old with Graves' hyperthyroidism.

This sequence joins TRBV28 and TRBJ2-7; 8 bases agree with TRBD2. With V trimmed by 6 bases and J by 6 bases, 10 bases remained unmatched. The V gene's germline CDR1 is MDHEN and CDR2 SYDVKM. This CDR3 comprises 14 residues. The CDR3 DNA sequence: TGTGCCAGCAGGCCCGGGACTAGATCCGGCGAGCAGTACTTC. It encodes CASRPGTRSGEQYF.

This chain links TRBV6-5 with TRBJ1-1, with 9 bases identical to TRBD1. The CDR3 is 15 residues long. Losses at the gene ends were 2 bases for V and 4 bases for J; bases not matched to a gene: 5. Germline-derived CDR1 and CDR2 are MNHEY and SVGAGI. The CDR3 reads CASSYRTGVPTEAFF. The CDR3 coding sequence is TGTGCCAGCAGTTACCGGACAGGGGTTCCCACTGAAGCTTTCTTT.

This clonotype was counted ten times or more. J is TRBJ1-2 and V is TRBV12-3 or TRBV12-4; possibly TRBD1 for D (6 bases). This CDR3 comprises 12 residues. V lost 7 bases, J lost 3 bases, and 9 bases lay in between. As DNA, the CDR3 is TGTGCCAGCACCAGGGGCGACTATGGCTACACCTTC. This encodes CASTRGDYGYTF.

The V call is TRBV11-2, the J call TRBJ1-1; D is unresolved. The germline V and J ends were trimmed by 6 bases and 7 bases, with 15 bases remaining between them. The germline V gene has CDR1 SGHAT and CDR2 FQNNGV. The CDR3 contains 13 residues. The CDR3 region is CASSSQRFSEAFF. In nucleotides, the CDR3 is TGTGCCAGCAGTTCTCAGCGGTTTAGTGAAGCTTTCTTT.

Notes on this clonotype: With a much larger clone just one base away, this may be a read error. DNA of the CDR3: TGTGCCAGCAGAATGGGGCCTTTGAACACCGGGGGGCTGTTTTTT. Its translation: CASRMGPLNTGGLFF. This chain joins TRBV12-3 or TRBV12-4 and TRBJ2-2, with a possible D match to TRBD2 (6 bases). This CDR3 comprises 15 residues.

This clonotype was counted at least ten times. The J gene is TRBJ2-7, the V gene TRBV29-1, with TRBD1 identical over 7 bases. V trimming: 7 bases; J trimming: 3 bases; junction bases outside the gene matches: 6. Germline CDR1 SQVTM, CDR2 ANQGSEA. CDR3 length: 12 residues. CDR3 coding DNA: TGCAGCGGATACGGGACAGACTACGAGCAGTACTTC. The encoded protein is CSGYGTDYEQYF.

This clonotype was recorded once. CDR3 sequence reads: CAWSPWGGISNQPQHF. The DNA for the CDR3 is TGTGCCTGGAGTCCGTGGGGGGGGATCAGCAATCAGCCCCAGCATTTT. The chain combines TRBV30 with TRBJ1-5; D possibly corresponds to TRBD1 (5 bases). CDR3 size: 16 residues. Deletions cut 2 bases from V and 1 base from J, with 15 bases between. Germline CDR1 reads GTSNPN; CDR2 reads SVGIG (reference sequence).

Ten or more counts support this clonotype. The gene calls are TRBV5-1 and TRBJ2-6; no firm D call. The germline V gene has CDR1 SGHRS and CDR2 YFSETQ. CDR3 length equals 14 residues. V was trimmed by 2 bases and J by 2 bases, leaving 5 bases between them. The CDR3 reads CASSFGPGANVLTF. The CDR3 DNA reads TGCGCCAGCAGCTTTGGACCTGGGGCCAACGTCCTGACTTTC.